The rows below give T cell receptor beta chains drawn from one sample of a study of molecular identifiers for immune sequencing clone quantification. MiXCR, applied by TCRdb to the PCR reads, yields one record per CDR3 protein. The table shows about 640,000 distinct CDR3 sequences, with less than 20% occurring only once. Sequencing was carried out using naive CD8+ T cells from blood, with Jurkat cell RNA spiked in. These receptor sequences come from a human donor in good health. Some libraries in this study had Jurkat cell RNA spiked in. The CDR3 runs from the conserved cysteine through the conserved F or W. D genes are given only for firm matches. Rows give clone size only sometimes, using once, few, many, or a class for an expanded clone.

size	D	V	J	DNA	CDR3
many	NA	TRBV6-2/TRBV6-3	TRBJ2-7	TGTGCCAGCAGTTACAGGGATTACGAGCAGTACTTC	CASSYRDYEQYF
many	NA	TRBV6-2/TRBV6-3	TRBJ2-1	TGTGCCAGCAGTTACTCACATGAACAGTTCTTC	CASSYSHEQFF
few	NA	TRBV21-1	TRBJ2-6	TGTGCCAGCAGCAAAGCGCTCAGATGGCAGGGGGTCTACTCTGGGGCCAACGTCCTGACTTTC	CASSKALRWQGVYSGANVLTF
NA	NA	TRBV5-1	TRBJ1-1	TGCGCCAGCAGCCTGGGGAACACTGAAGCTTCCTTT	CASSLGNTEASF
many	NA	TRBV13	TRBJ2-5	TGTGCCAGCAGCTTAGGGGGGGCGCGCCAAGAGACCCAGTACTTC	CASSLGGARQETQYF
many	TRBD2	TRBV6-5	TRBJ2-7	TGTGCCAGCTGGACTAGCGGGGAAGAGCAGTACTTC	CASWTSGEEQYF
many	NA	TRBV7-9	TRBJ2-3	TGTGCCAGCAGCTCCTTTTGGGAGAGCACAGATACGCAGTATTTT	CASSSFWESTDTQYF
many	NA	TRBV5-1	TRBJ2-7	TGCGCCAGCAGCTGGGCTGAAGGATACGAGCAGTACTTC	CASSWAEGYEQYF
many	NA	TRBV11-2	TRBJ2-5	TGTGCCAGCAGCACCAGGGCCCCGTACCAAGAGACCCAGTACTTC	CASSTRAPYQETQYF
NA	NA	TRBV30	TRBJ2-7	TGTGCCGGCGGCGCGACCTCCTACGAGCAGTACTTC	CAGGATSYEQYF
many	TRBD1	TRBV12-3/TRBV12-4	TRBJ2-3	TGTGCCAGCAACCGGTACGACAGGGGTAATGATACGCAGTATTTT	CASNRYDRGNDTQYF
many	NA	TRBV19	TRBJ1-2	TGTGCCAGTAGTCCTGCAGGGGCCTATGGCTACACCTTC	CASSPAGAYGYTF
NA	NA	TRBV20-1	TRBJ2-7	TGCAGTGCTAGAGATTCAGGGGACGCGACCTACGAGCAGTACTTC	CSARDSGDATYEQYF
few	NA	TRBV5-6	TRBJ2-1	TGTGCCAGCAGCTTGATCCTAGGCTCCTGCAATGAGCAGTTCTTC	CASSLILGSCNEQFF
NA	NA	TRBV29-1	TRBJ2-1	TGCAGCGTTGTGACCGGTAGATTCAATGAGCAGTTCTTC	CSVVTGRFNEQFF
many	NA	TRBV2	TRBJ2-5	TGTGCCAGCACGGACATCGGAGGCAGGCCCCAAGAGACCCAGTACTTC	CASTDIGGRPQETQYF
many	NA	TRBV19	TRBJ2-3	TGTGCCAGTAGTCCGCTGTTGGGGTTCGATACGCAGTATTTT	CASSPLLGFDTQYF
few	NA	TRBV2	TRBJ2-7	TGTGCCAGCAGTTTAGGGAGAGCGGTTACCTACGAGCAGTACTTC	CASSLGRAVTYEQYF
few	TRBD1	TRBV27	TRBJ1-5	TGTGCCAGCAGTGCGAAGGGGGCGGTTCAGCCCCAGCATTTT	CASSAKGAVQPQHF
many	NA	TRBV27	TRBJ1-1	TGTGCCAGCAGCTTATGGGGGAACACTGAAGCTTTCTTT	CASSLWGNTEAFF
few	TRBD2	TRBV27	TRBJ2-7	TGTGCCAGCAGTTCCTCCGGGACTAGCGGGAGGTGGGACCAGTACTTC	CASSSSGTSGRWDQYF
many	NA	TRBV2	TRBJ2-1	TGTGCCAGCAGGTCGGGGGTCTACAATGAGCAGTTCTTC	CASRSGVYNEQFF
many	TRBD1	TRBV5-5	TRBJ2-3	TGTGCCAGCAGCTTGTTAGGGACAGGGGGTTTCGCAGATACGCAGTATTTT	CASSLLGTGGFADTQYF
many	NA	TRBV7-2	TRBJ1-6	TGTGCCAGCAGCTTAGCGGACCCCGGCCTGAGCTCCTATAATTCACCCCTCCACTTT	CASSLADPGLSSYNSPLHF
many	TRBD1	TRBV27	TRBJ2-1	TGTGCCAGCAGTTCAGCGGGACAGGGATACAATGAGCAGTTCTTC	CASSSAGQGYNEQFF
many	TRBD2	TRBV20-1	TRBJ2-7	TGCAGTGCCGACCCTACGGGGGGAGGGCCGATCGAGCAGTACTTC	CSADPTGGGPIEQYF
many	NA	TRBV9	TRBJ1-1	TGTGCCAGCAGCGTAAGAGGACAATCTGCGACTGAAGCTTTCTTT	CASSVRGQSATEAFF
NA	NA	TRBV30	TRBJ2-5	TGTGCCTGGAGTGTTTATGGCGAGACCCAGTACTTC	CAWSVYGETQYF
NA	NA	TRBV27	TRBJ2-5	TGTGCCAGCAGTACGATCCCAGCGGAGACCCAGTACTTC	CASSTIPAETQYF
many	NA	TRBV5-4	TRBJ2-5	TGTGCCAGCACCTTGGAACCTACTCCCGAGACCCAGTACTTC	CASTLEPTPETQYF
NA	NA	TRBV7-9	TRBJ2-1	TGTGCCAGCAACTCAGTGGGGAATACTTACAATGAGCAGTTCTTC	CASNSVGNTYNEQFF
few	NA	TRBV7-9	TRBJ1-6	TGTGCCAGCAATAACAGGGTGGATTCACCCCTCCACTTT	CASNNRVDSPLHF
many	NA	TRBV9	TRBJ2-2	TGTGCCAGCACCCATATAGACAGTTCGAACACCGGGGAGCTGTTTTTT	CASTHIDSSNTGELFF
few	NA	TRBV19	TRBJ2-1	TGTGCCACCCTTGGACTGGGCCCGGGTGAGCAGTTCTTC	CATLGLGPGEQFF
NA	NA	TRBV5-4	TRBJ2-7	TGTGCCAGCAGCTTGGAGTGGGGACCCTACGAGCAGTACTTC	CASSLEWGPYEQYF
few	TRBD1	TRBV27	TRBJ2-7	TGTGCCAGCAGGGACAGGGAAGACGAGCAGTACTTC	CASRDREDEQYF
many	TRBD2	TRBV27	TRBJ2-1	TGTGCCAGCAGTTGGTCAGCGGGGGGCAATGAGCAGTTCTTC	CASSWSAGGNEQFF
many	TRBD2	TRBV25-1	TRBJ2-1	TGTGCCAGCAGTGGAGGACTAGAGTGGCATGAGCAGTTCTTC	CASSGGLEWHEQFF
few	TRBD1	TRBV30	TRBJ2-7	TGTGCCTGGAGTGAGGGGACAGGGGACTACGAGCAGTACTTC	CAWSEGTGDYEQYF
many	NA	TRBV3-1	TRBJ1-4	TGTGCCAGCAGCCATCCCCGCGACTATAATGAAAAACTGTTTTTT	CASSHPRDYNEKLFF
many	NA	TRBV3-1	TRBJ1-4	TGTGCCAGCAGCCCGGACAGCCTGCCAACTAATGAAAAACTGTTTTTT	CASSPDSLPTNEKLFF
NA	TRBD2	TRBV4-1	TRBJ2-5	TGCGCCAGCAGCCAAGGTTTGACTAGCGGGGTATCCGAAGGAAAGACCCAGTACTTC	CASSQGLTSGVSEGKTQYF
NA	TRBD2	TRBV3-1	TRBJ2-7	TGTGCCAGCAGCGGCAAGAGCGGGGTAGCGGCCCGCCTCTACGAGCAGTACTTC	CASSGKSGVAARLYEQYF
NA	NA	TRBV13	TRBJ2-1	TGTGCCAGCAGCTTAGATACGGGACCGGCTGAGCAGTTCTTC	CASSLDTGPAEQFF
many	TRBD2	TRBV6-5	TRBJ2-3	TGTGCCAGCAGTTATTCTAGCGGGTCAGATACGCAGTATTTT	CASSYSSGSDTQYF
many	TRBD2	TRBV6-2/TRBV6-3	TRBJ2-3	TGTGCCAGCAGCTTTGGGACTAGGGCAGATACGCAGTATTTT	CASSFGTRADTQYF
many	NA	TRBV27	TRBJ2-7	TGTGCCAGCCTCTCCGGGGCCGAGCAGTACTTC	CASLSGAEQYF
many	TRBD2	TRBV29-1	TRBJ2-3	TGCAGCGTTGTACTAGCGGGGCTTCGCACAGATACGCAGTATTTT	CSVVLAGLRTDTQYF
many	NA	TRBV24-1	TRBJ2-7	TGTGCCACCAGTGATCCCCGTAGCGGGACAGAGCCCTACGAGCAGTACTTC	CATSDPRSGTEPYEQYF
many	NA	TRBV28	TRBJ2-4	TGTGCCAGCAGTGCCGATATAGCCAAAAACATTCAGTACTTC	CASSADIAKNIQYF
many	NA	TRBV12-3/TRBV12-4	TRBJ2-3	TGTGCCAGCAGCCGTCGGGGGGCCCAGGTGTCTATGTATTTT	CASSRRGAQVSMYF
NA	TRBD1	TRBV28	TRBJ2-1	TGTGCCAGCAGTTTACAGGGGGCACCATACAATGAGCAGTTCTTC	CASSLQGAPYNEQFF
many	NA	TRBV5-6	TRBJ2-5	TGTGCCAGCAGCTTGGTCCGGTTCGTCAGCCAAGAGACCCAGTACTTC	CASSLVRFVSQETQYF
few	NA	TRBV7-8	TRBJ2-7	TGTGCCAGCAGCTTTCCTGAGGGGGGGAATTACGAGCAGTACTTC	CASSFPEGGNYEQYF
NA	TRBD1	TRBV6-6	TRBJ2-5	TGTGCCAGCACCAACCCCTCGACAGGGCGAGAGACCCAGTACTTC	CASTNPSTGRETQYF
many	NA	TRBV6-5	TRBJ2-3	TGTGCCAGCAGTTACATGACAGCGTCTAGCACAGATACGCAGTATTTT	CASSYMTASSTDTQYF
few	NA	TRBV6-2/TRBV6-3	TRBJ1-1	TGTGCCAGCAGCCATGACGGGAACACTGAAGCTTTCTTT	CASSHDGNTEAFF
once	NA	TRBV7-9	TRBJ2-7	TGTGCCAGCAGCTCAACCTCGGGTAGGGGTTACGAGCAGTACTTC	CASSSTSGRGYEQYF
many	TRBD1	TRBV29-1	TRBJ1-1	TGCAGCGTTGAAGAAGGAGGGACAGGGAGGACTGAAGCTTTCTTT	CSVEEGGTGRTEAFF